This T cell receptor beta chain was recorded in a study of cytomegalovirus exposure and HLA in healthy donors. Overall study findings and caveats: HLA allele associations emerged for 17,000 or so TCR beta sequences in a later analysis, at 0.05 false discovery rate. The listing of about 150 TCR beta chains classed them as cytomegalovirus-associated.

Regarding this clone: Its antigen is still unknown.

60 Vbeta and 13 Jbeta primers were used in PCR. The method was immunoSEQ multiplex PCR; TCRdb's version includes in-frame clones alone and lacks a portion of them. Of approximately 170,000 clones listed, approximately 80% are singletons. Trimming left V 4 bases short and J 6 bases short, with 17 bases between. CDR1 is SGHRS, CDR2 YFSETQ, per germline. The CDR3 length is 16 residues. This receptor was obtained from a male donor in good health and CMV-seronegative. The rearrangement links TRBV5-1 to TRBJ1-6; tentatively, D is TRBD1 (5 bases). What was sequenced was PBMCs. The CDR3 DNA is TGCGCCAGCAGCCCGGAGGCGGGACCTAGTAATTCACCCCTCCACTTT. Translated: CASSPEAGPSNSPLHF.